These T cell receptor beta chains were read from a single sample in a study of blood T cell repertoires in COVID-19. Measured with immunoSEQ multiplex PCR; TCRdb has only the in-frame clones, and not every one. The data show tens of thousands of clones, with 88% seen just once and over 8.5% held by the top ten. Sequencing was carried out using peripheral blood. These receptors all stem from an elderly man with acute or convalescent COVID-19. CDR3s include the opening cysteine and the closing phenylalanine or tryptophan. Fields, in order: D gene, clone size, J gene, V gene, CDR3 DNA, CDR3 protein. D genes are given only for firm matches. Where a row states a size, it is once, few, many or the class of an expanded clone; other rows omit it.

d_gene: -; abundance: once; j_gene: TRBJ1-4; v_gene: TRBV3-1/TRBV3-2; CDR3nt: TGTGCCAGCAGCCAAGCAGGGATGTGGTCTAATGAAAAACTGTTTTTT; CDR3aa: CASSQAGMWSNEKLFF
d_gene: -; abundance: -; j_gene: TRBJ1-5; v_gene: TRBV30; CDR3nt: TGTGCCTGGAGTGTACCCGGAGGGTCGCTCGGCAATCAGCCCCAGCATTTT; CDR3aa: CAWSVPGGSLGNQPQHF
d_gene: -; abundance: -; j_gene: TRBJ2-1; v_gene: TRBV10-3; CDR3nt: TGTGCCACCGATAACGACAGCTCGGGTGAGCAGTTCTTC; CDR3aa: CATDNDSSGEQFF
d_gene: -; abundance: -; j_gene: TRBJ2-3; v_gene: TRBV19; CDR3nt: TGTGCCAGTAGTCTCACAAGGACATCCTCTAGCACAGATACGCAGTATTTT; CDR3aa: CASSLTRTSSSTDTQYF
d_gene: -; abundance: few; j_gene: TRBJ1-1; v_gene: TRBV2; CDR3nt: TGTGCCAGCAGTGGACAGGTGGACACTGAAGCTTTCTTT; CDR3aa: CASSGQVDTEAFF
d_gene: TRBD1; abundance: -; j_gene: TRBJ1-1; v_gene: TRBV6-2/TRBV6-3; CDR3nt: TGTGCCAGCAGTCATGACAGGGCCCATGGAAACACTGAAGCTTTCTTT; CDR3aa: CASSHDRAHGNTEAFF
d_gene: TRBD2; abundance: -; j_gene: TRBJ2-1; v_gene: TRBV19; CDR3nt: TGTGCCAGTAGTATAGCTGCCCCGGGAGGGCCGCGCAATGAGCAGTTCTTC; CDR3aa: CASSIAAPGGPRNEQFF
d_gene: TRBD1; abundance: -; j_gene: TRBJ2-5; v_gene: TRBV5-4; CDR3nt: TGTGCCAGCAGCGGCTTGATGGGACAGGGAGAGACCCAGTACTTC; CDR3aa: CASSGLMGQGETQYF
d_gene: -; abundance: -; j_gene: TRBJ2-7; v_gene: TRBV20-1; CDR3nt: TGCAGTGCTAGTGGGGCAGGGTTCTACGAGCAGTACTTC; CDR3aa: CSASGAGFYEQYF
d_gene: -; abundance: -; j_gene: TRBJ2-3; v_gene: TRBV28; CDR3nt: TGTGCCAGCAGTTTGTCAGGAGGTTACGGCACAGATACGCAGTATTTT; CDR3aa: CASSLSGGYGTDTQYF
d_gene: -; abundance: -; j_gene: TRBJ1-2; v_gene: TRBV11-2; CDR3nt: TGTGCCAGCAGCCTACTGGGCGACGGCTACACCTTC; CDR3aa: CASSLLGDGYTF
d_gene: TRBD1; abundance: -; j_gene: TRBJ2-5; v_gene: TRBV7-3; CDR3nt: TGTGCCAGCAGCGACAGGGGGACCGCGGGAGAGACCCAGTACTTC; CDR3aa: CASSDRGTAGETQYF
d_gene: -; abundance: -; j_gene: TRBJ1-5; v_gene: TRBV29-1; CDR3nt: TGCAGTGCCCGGGACAATATTAATCAGCCCCAGCATTTT; CDR3aa: CSARDNINQPQHF
d_gene: -; abundance: -; j_gene: TRBJ2-5; v_gene: TRBV6-2/TRBV6-3; CDR3nt: TGTGCCAGCAGTTATGTTACCGTCAGGGTCGGGGAGACCCAGTACTTC; CDR3aa: CASSYVTVRVGETQYF
d_gene: -; abundance: -; j_gene: TRBJ2-5; v_gene: TRBV27; CDR3nt: TGTGCCAGCAGTTTACGTTCGGGTTTCCAAGAGACCCAGTACTTC; CDR3aa: CASSLRSGFQETQYF
d_gene: -; abundance: -; j_gene: TRBJ1-5; v_gene: TRBV5-6; CDR3nt: TGTGCCAGCAACCTAGGTCGCGGGGCGGGAGGCAATCAGCCCCAGCATTTT; CDR3aa: CASNLGRGAGGNQPQHF
d_gene: TRBD1; abundance: -; j_gene: TRBJ1-1; v_gene: TRBV28; CDR3nt: TGTGCCAGCAGTCAACTAACCGGGACAGCGAACACTGAAGCTTTCTTT; CDR3aa: CASSQLTGTANTEAFF
d_gene: -; abundance: few; j_gene: TRBJ2-7; v_gene: TRBV7-8; CDR3nt: TGTGCCAGCAGACCGCACAGGGCTGGCCCCTACGAGCAGTACTTC; CDR3aa: CASRPHRAGPYEQYF
d_gene: TRBD1; abundance: -; j_gene: TRBJ2-2; v_gene: TRBV28; CDR3nt: TGTGCCAGCAGTTTGGAGGGACAGGGCTACGCCGGGGAGCTGTTTTTT; CDR3aa: CASSLEGQGYAGELFF
d_gene: TRBD1; abundance: -; j_gene: TRBJ1-1; v_gene: TRBV4-3; CDR3nt: TGCGCCAGCAGCCAAGAAACAGGGGCCGGGACTGAAGCTTTCTTT; CDR3aa: CASSQETGAGTEAFF
d_gene: TRBD2; abundance: -; j_gene: TRBJ2-3; v_gene: TRBV5-1; CDR3nt: TGCGCCAGCAGCTTGAACCTAGCGGGGACAGATACGCAGTATTTT; CDR3aa: CASSLNLAGTDTQYF
d_gene: TRBD1; abundance: -; j_gene: TRBJ1-1; v_gene: TRBV7-9; CDR3nt: TGTGCCAGCAGCCCAGACAGGGGGCAGGGGAACACTGAAGCTTTCTTT; CDR3aa: CASSPDRGQGNTEAFF
d_gene: TRBD1; abundance: once; j_gene: TRBJ2-1; v_gene: TRBV19; CDR3nt: TGTGCCAGTATGGACAGGGTAAGGAATGAGCAGTTCTTC; CDR3aa: CASMDRVRNEQFF
d_gene: -; abundance: -; j_gene: TRBJ1-5; v_gene: TRBV4-3; CDR3nt: TGCGCCAGCAGCCACAGGGTAGGACCGCAGAGCAATCAGCCCCAGCATTTT; CDR3aa: CASSHRVGPQSNQPQHF
d_gene: TRBD1; abundance: -; j_gene: TRBJ1-5; v_gene: TRBV30; CDR3nt: TGTGCCTGGAGTGGGCAGGGGGTCTCTGCTCAGCCCCAGCATTTT; CDR3aa: CAWSGQGVSAQPQHF
d_gene: -; abundance: -; j_gene: TRBJ2-2; v_gene: TRBV3-1/TRBV3-2; CDR3nt: TGTGCCAGCAGCCAACCGCGGTCCCAGAACACCGGGGAGCTGTTTTTT; CDR3aa: CASSQPRSQNTGELFF
d_gene: TRBD2; abundance: -; j_gene: TRBJ2-1; v_gene: TRBV5-1; CDR3nt: TGCGCCAGCAGCTTAGCGGGGGGAGTCTACAATGAGCAGTTCTTC; CDR3aa: CASSLAGGVYNEQFF
d_gene: TRBD1; abundance: -; j_gene: TRBJ2-6; v_gene: TRBV29-1; CDR3nt: TGCAGCGTTGTAGTGCGGGACAGGGGATCGGGGGCCAACGTCCTGACTTTC; CDR3aa: CSVVVRDRGSGANVLTF
d_gene: -; abundance: -; j_gene: TRBJ2-1; v_gene: TRBV4-2; CDR3nt: TGTGCCAGCAGCCAAGGGCTAGCGAGCTCCTACAATGAGCAGTTCTTC; CDR3aa: CASSQGLASSYNEQFF
d_gene: TRBD1; abundance: -; j_gene: TRBJ1-4; v_gene: TRBV3-1/TRBV3-2; CDR3nt: TGTGCCAGCAGCCGCCGACAGGGGGTAGGCGAAAAACTGTTTTTT; CDR3aa: CASSRRQGVGEKLFF
d_gene: -; abundance: -; j_gene: TRBJ1-5; v_gene: TRBV29-1; CDR3nt: TGCAGCGTAGCACTCGGGTCCTATAGCAATCAGCCCCAGCATTTT; CDR3aa: CSVALGSYSNQPQHF
d_gene: -; abundance: -; j_gene: TRBJ1-6; v_gene: TRBV7-8; CDR3nt: TGTGCCAGCAGCTTAGCGACTCGTTCACCCCTCCACTTT; CDR3aa: CASSLATRSPLHF
d_gene: -; abundance: -; j_gene: TRBJ1-3; v_gene: TRBV6-1; CDR3nt: TGTGCCAGCAGTGAAAGGGAGTTTGGAAACACCATATATTTT; CDR3aa: CASSEREFGNTIYF
d_gene: TRBD1; abundance: -; j_gene: TRBJ2-1; v_gene: TRBV7-6; CDR3nt: TGTGCCAGCAGCGAGAGGTCGGGACAGGGGGTCTATGAGCAGTTCTTC; CDR3aa: CASSERSGQGVYEQFF
d_gene: -; abundance: -; j_gene: TRBJ1-2; v_gene: TRBV21-1; CDR3nt: TGTGCCAGCAGCAAAGGCGGGGGTAACTATGGCTACACCTTC; CDR3aa: CASSKGGGNYGYTF
d_gene: -; abundance: -; j_gene: TRBJ2-3; v_gene: TRBV7-3; CDR3nt: TGTGCCAGCAGCTTAACTTATACTCATACGCAGTATTTT; CDR3aa: CASSLTYTHTQYF
d_gene: TRBD1; abundance: -; j_gene: TRBJ1-2; v_gene: TRBV3-1/TRBV3-2; CDR3nt: TGTGCCAGCAGCCTCGGGACAGGGGGCATTTCCTACACCTTC; CDR3aa: CASSLGTGGISYTF
d_gene: -; abundance: once; j_gene: TRBJ1-2; v_gene: TRBV2; CDR3nt: TGTGCCAGCCTTTGGAGAAACTATGGCTACACCTTC; CDR3aa: CASLWRNYGYTF
d_gene: -; abundance: -; j_gene: TRBJ1-4; v_gene: TRBV5-8; CDR3nt: TGTGCCAGCAGCTTGGGAAGGACTCAAGTGGATGAAAAACTGTTTTTT; CDR3aa: CASSLGRTQVDEKLFF
d_gene: TRBD1; abundance: -; j_gene: TRBJ1-1; v_gene: TRBV10-3; CDR3nt: TGTGCCATCAGGCGGACAGGGAACACTGAAGCTTTCTTT; CDR3aa: CAIRRTGNTEAFF
d_gene: TRBD1; abundance: -; j_gene: TRBJ1-2; v_gene: TRBV19; CDR3nt: TGTGCCAGTAGTGTCAACCTCGGACAGGGATATGGCTACACCTTC; CDR3aa: CASSVNLGQGYGYTF
d_gene: -; abundance: -; j_gene: TRBJ1-6; v_gene: TRBV3-1/TRBV3-2; CDR3nt: TGTGCCAGCAGCCAAGATGAGGGGTCGGCGGGGCCCCTCCACTTT; CDR3aa: CASSQDEGSAGPLHF
d_gene: -; abundance: -; j_gene: TRBJ2-1; v_gene: TRBV13; CDR3nt: TGTGCCAGCAGCTCGTATTATGAGCAGTTCTTC; CDR3aa: CASSSYYEQFF
d_gene: TRBD1; abundance: -; j_gene: TRBJ1-2; v_gene: TRBV7-8; CDR3nt: TGTGCCAGCAGCCCCCCAGACAGGGGTCTTCATGGCTACACCTTC; CDR3aa: CASSPPDRGLHGYTF
d_gene: -; abundance: -; j_gene: TRBJ2-1; v_gene: TRBV24-1; CDR3nt: TGTGCCACCAGCGGGGAGAGGGCCTACAATGAGCAGTTCTTC; CDR3aa: CATSGERAYNEQFF
d_gene: TRBD2; abundance: -; j_gene: TRBJ2-5; v_gene: TRBV19; CDR3nt: TGTGCCAGTAGTAAGGCGGGAGTAAGAGAGACCCAGTACTTC; CDR3aa: CASSKAGVRETQYF